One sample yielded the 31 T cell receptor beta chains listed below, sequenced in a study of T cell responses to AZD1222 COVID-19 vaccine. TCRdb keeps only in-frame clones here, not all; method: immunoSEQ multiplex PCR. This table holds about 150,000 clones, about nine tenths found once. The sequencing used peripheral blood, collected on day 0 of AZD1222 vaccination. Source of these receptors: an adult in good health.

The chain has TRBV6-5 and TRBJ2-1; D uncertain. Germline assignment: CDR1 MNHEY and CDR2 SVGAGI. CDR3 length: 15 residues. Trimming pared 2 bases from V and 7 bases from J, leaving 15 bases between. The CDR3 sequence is CASSYQPERKNEQFF. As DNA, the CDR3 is TGTGCCAGCAGTTACCAACCCGAACGAAAGAATGAGCAGTTCTTC.

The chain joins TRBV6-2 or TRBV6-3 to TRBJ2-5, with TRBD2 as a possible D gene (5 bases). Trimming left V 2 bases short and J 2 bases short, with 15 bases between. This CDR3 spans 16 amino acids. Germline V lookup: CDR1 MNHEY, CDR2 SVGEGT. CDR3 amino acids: CASSYLSETLQETQYF. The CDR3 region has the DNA TGTGCCAGCAGTTACCTTAGCGAGACCCTTCAAGAGACCCAGTACTTC.

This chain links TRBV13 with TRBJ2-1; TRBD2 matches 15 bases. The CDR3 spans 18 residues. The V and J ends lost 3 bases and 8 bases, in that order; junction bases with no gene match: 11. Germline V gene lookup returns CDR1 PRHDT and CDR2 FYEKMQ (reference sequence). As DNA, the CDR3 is TGTGCCAGCAGCTTCTTCGGGACTAGCGGGAGGCGTAGGGATGAGCAGTTCTTC. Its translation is CASSFFGTSGRRRDEQFF.

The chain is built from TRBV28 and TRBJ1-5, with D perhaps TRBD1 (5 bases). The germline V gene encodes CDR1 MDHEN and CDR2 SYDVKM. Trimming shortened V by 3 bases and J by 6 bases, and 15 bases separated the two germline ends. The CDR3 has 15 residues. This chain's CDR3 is CASSLGQGGGQPQHF. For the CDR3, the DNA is TGTGCCAGCAGTTTGGGGCAGGGAGGAGGTCAGCCCCAGCATTTT. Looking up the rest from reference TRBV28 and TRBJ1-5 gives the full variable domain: DVKVTQSSRYLVKRTGEKVFLECVQDMDHENMFWYRQDPGLGLRLIYFSYDVKMKEKGDIPEGYSVSREKKERFSLILESASTNQTSMYLCASSLGQGGGQPQHFGDGTRLSIL.

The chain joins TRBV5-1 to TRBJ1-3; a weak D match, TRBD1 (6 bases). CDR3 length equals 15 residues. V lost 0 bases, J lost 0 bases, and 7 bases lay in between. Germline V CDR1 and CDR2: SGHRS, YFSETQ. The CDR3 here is CASSLEGVSGNTIYF. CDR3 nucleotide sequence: TGCGCCAGCAGCTTGGAGGGGGTCTCTGGAAACACCATATATTTT.

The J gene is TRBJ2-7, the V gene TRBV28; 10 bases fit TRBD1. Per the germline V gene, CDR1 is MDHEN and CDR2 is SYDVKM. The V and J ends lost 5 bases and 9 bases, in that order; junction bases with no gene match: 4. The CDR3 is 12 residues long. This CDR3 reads CASSLRDRGQYF. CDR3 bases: TGTGCCAGCAGTCTCCGGGACAGGGGGCAGTACTTC.

CDR3 loop: CASSSVTSNSPLHF. CDR3 DNA sequence: TGTGCCAGCTCATCCGTGACGAGTAATTCACCCCTCCACTTT. The chain has TRBV18 and TRBJ1-6; no reliable D call. There are 14 residues in the CDR3. Germline V gene sequence: CDR1 KGHSH, CDR2 LQKENI. V was cut by 5 bases and J by 6 bases, with 11 bases left in between.

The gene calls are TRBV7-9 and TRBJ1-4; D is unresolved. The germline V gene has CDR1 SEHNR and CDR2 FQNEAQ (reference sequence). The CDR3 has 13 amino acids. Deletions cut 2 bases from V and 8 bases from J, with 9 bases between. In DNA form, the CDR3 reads TGTGCCAGCAGCTTAAAGGGCGGGGAAAAACTGTTTTTT. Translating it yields CASSLKGGEKLFF.

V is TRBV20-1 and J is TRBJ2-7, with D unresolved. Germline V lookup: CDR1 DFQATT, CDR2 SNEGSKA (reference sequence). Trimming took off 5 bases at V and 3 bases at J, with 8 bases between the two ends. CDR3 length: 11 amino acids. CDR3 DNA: TGCAGTGCTGGCCCCATCTACGAGCAGTACTTC. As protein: CSAGPIYEQYF.

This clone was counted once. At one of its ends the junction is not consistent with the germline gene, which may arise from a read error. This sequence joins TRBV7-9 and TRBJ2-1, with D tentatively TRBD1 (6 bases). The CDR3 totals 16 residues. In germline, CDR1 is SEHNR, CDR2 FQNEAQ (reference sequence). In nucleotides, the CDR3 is TGTGCCAGCAGTTTAGCCCCAGGGACAAACTACAATGAGCAGTTCTTC. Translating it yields CASSLAPGTNYNEQFF.

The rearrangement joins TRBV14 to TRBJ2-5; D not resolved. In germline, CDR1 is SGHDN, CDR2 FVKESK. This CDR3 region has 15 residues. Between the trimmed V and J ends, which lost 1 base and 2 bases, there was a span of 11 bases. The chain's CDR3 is CASSQVHGDQETQYF. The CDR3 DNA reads TGTGCCAGCAGCCAAGTTCATGGGGATCAAGAGACCCAGTACTTC.

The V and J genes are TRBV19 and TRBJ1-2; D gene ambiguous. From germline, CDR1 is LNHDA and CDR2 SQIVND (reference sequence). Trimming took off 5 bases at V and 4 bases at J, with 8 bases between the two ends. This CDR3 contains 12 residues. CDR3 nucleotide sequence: TGTGCCAGTAGTGAGTCAACCTATGGCTACACCTTC. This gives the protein CASSESTYGYTF.

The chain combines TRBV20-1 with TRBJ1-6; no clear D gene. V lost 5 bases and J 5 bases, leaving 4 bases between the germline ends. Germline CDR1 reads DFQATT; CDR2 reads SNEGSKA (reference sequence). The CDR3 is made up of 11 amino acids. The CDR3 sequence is CSAWDNSPLHF. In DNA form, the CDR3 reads TGCAGTGCTTGGGATAATTCACCCCTCCACTTT.

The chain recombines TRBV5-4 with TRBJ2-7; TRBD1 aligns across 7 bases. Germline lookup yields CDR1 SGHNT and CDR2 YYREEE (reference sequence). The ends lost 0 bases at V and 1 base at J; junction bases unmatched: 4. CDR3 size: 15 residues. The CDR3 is CASSLGNRGSYEQYF. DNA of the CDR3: TGTGCCAGCAGCTTGGGAAACAGGGGATCCTACGAGCAGTACTTC.

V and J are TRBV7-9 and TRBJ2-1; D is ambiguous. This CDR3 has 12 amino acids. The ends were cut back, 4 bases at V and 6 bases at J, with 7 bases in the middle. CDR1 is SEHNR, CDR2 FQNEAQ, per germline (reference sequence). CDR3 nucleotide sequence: TGTGCCAGCAGCTCTAGAACCAATGAGCAGTTCTTC. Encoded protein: CASSSRTNEQFF. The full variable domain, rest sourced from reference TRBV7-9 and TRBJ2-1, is DTGVSQNPRHKITKRGQNVTFRCDPISEHNRLYWYRQTLGQGPEFLTYFQNEAQLEKSRLLSDRFSAERPKGSFSTLEIQRTEQGDSAMYLCASSSRTNEQFFGPGTRLTVL.

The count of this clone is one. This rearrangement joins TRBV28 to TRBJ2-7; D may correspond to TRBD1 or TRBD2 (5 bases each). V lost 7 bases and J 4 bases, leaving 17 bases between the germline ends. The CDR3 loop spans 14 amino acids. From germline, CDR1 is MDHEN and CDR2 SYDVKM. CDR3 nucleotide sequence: TGTGCCAGCAAATTTGGGGGAGCAGCATACGAGCAGTACTTC. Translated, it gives CASKFGGAAYEQYF.

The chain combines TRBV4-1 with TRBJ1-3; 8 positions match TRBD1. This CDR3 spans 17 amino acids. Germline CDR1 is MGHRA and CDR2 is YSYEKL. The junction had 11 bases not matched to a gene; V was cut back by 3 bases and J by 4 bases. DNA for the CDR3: TGCGCCAGCAGCCAGATCGACAGGGGTTCGTTCGGAAACACCATATATTTT. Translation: CASSQIDRGSFGNTIYF.

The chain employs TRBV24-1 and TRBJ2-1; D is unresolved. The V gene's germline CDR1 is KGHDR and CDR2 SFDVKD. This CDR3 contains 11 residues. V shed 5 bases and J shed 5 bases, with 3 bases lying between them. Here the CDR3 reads CATSGNNEQFF. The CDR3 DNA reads TGTGCCACCAGTGGAAACAATGAGCAGTTCTTC.

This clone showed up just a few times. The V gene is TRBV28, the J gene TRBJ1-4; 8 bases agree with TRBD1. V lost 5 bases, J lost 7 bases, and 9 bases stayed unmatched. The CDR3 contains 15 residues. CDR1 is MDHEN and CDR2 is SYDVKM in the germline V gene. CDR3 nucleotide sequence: TGTGCCAGCAGTACCCGTCAGGGGGCGGCTGAAAAACTGTTTTTT. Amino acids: CASSTRQGAAEKLFF.

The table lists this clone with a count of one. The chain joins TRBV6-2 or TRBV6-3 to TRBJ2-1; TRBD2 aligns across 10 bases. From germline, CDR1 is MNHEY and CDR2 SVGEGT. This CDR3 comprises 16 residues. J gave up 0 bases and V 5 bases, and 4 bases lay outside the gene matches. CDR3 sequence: CASSGLAGVSYNEQFF. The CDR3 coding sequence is TGTGCCAGCAGTGGGCTAGCGGGAGTCTCCTACAATGAGCAGTTCTTC.

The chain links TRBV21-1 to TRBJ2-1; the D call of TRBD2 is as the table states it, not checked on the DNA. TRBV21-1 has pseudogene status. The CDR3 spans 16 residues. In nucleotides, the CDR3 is TGTGCCAGCAGCAAAGGTATAGCGGGAGGGGACAATGAGCAGTTCTTC. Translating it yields CASSKGIAGGDNEQFF.

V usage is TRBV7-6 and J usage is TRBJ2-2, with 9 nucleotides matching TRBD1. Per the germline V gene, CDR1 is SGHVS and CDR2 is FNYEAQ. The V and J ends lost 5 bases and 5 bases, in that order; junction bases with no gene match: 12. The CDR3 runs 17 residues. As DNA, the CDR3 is TGTGCCAGCAGCCTAACGACAGGGGGTGGGTCAACCGGGGAGCTGTTTTTT. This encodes CASSLTTGGGSTGELFF.

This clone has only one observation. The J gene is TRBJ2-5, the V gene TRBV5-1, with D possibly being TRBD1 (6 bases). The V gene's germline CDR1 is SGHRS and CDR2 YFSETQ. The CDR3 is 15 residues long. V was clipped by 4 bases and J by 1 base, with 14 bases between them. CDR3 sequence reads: CASSAIGQLQETQYF. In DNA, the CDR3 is TGCGCCAGCAGCGCTATCGGACAGCTCCAAGAGACCCAGTACTTC.

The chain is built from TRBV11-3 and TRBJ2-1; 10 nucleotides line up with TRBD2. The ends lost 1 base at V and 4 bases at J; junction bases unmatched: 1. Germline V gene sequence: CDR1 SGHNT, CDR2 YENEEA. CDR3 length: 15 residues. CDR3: CASSLGLAGYNEQFF. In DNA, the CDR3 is TGTGCCAGCAGCTTAGGACTAGCGGGTTACAATGAGCAGTTCTTC. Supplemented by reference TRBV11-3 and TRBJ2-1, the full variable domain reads EAGVVQSPRYKIIEKKQPVAFWCNPISGHNTLYWYLQNLGQGPELLIRYENEEAVDDSQLPKDRFSAERLKGVDSTLKIQPAELGDSAVYLCASSLGLAGYNEQFFGPGTRLTVL.

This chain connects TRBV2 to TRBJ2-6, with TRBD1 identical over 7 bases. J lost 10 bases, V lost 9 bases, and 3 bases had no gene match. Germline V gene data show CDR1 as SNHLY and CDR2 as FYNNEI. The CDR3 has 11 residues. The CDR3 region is CARGQDNVLTF. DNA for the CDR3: TGTGCCAGAGGACAGGATAACGTCCTGACTTTC. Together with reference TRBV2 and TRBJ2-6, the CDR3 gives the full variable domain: EPEVTQTPSHQVTQMGQEVILRCVPISNHLYFYWYRQILGQKVEFLVSFYNNEISEKSEIFDDQFSVERPDGSNFTLKIRSTKLEDSAMYFCARGQDNVLTFGAGSRLTVL.

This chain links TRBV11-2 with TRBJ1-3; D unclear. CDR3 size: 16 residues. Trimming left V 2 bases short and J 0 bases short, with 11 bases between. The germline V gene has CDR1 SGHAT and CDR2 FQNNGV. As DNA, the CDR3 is TGTGCCAGCAGCTTACACGTTGCAATCTCTGGAAACACCATATATTTT. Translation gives CASSLHVAISGNTIYF. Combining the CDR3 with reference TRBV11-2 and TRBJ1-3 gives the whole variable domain EAGVAQSPRYKIIEKRQSVAFWCNPISGHATLYWYQQILGQGPKLLIQFQNNGVVDDSQLPKDRFSAERLKGVDSTLKIQPAKLEDSAVYLCASSLHVAISGNTIYFGEGSWLTVV.

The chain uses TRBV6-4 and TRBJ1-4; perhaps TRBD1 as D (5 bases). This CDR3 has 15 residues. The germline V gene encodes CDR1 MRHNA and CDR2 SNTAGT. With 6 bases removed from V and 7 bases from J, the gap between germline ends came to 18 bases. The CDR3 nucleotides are TGTGCCAGCAGCCAGGGACCACTAATGGGTGAAAAACTGTTTTTT. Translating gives CASSQGPLMGEKLFF.

CDR3 bases: TGCGCCAGCAGCTCCGGAGTGGGGGAGTGGGACACAGATACGCAGTATTTT. Encoded protein: CASSSGVGEWDTDTQYF. The gene calls are TRBV5-1 and TRBJ2-3; D possibly uses TRBD1 or TRBD2 (5 bases each). The CDR3 has 17 residues. Germline V gene lookup returns CDR1 SGHRS and CDR2 YFSETQ. V was cut by 3 bases and J by 2 bases, with 19 bases left in between.

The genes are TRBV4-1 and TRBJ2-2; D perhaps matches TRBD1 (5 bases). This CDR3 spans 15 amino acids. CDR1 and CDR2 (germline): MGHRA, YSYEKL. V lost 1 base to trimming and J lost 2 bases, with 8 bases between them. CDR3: CASSQVGANTGELFF. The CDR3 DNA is TGCGCCAGCAGCCAAGTTGGGGCAAACACCGGGGAGCTGTTTTTT.

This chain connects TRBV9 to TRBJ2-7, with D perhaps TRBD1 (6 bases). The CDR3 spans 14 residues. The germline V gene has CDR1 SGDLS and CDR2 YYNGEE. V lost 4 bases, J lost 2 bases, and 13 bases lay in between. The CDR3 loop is CASSPRGQAYEQYF. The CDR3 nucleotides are TGTGCCAGCAGCCCCAGGGGACAAGCCTACGAGCAGTACTTC.

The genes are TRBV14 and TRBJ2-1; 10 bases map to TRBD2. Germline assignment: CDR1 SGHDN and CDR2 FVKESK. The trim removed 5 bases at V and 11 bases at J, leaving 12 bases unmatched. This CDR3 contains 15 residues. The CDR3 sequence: CASSVGRAGGPQQFF. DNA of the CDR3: TGTGCCAGCAGCGTCGGCCGAGCGGGAGGGCCACAGCAGTTCTTC.